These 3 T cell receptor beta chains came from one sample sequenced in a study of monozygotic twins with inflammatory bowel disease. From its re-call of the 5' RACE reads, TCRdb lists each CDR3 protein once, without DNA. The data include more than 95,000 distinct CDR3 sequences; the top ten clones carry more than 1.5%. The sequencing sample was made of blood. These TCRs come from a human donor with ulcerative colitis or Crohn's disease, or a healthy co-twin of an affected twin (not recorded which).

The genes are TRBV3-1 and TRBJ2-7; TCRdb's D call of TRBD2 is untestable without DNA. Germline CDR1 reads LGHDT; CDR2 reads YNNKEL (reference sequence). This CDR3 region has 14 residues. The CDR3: CASSPSAGFNEQYF.

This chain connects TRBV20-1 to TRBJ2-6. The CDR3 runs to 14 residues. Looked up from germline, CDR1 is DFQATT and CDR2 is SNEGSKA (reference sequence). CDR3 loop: CSASPGSGANVLTF.

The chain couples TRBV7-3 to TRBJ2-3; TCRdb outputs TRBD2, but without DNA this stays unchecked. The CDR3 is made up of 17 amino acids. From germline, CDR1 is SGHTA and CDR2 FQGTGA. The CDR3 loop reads CASSPVSGYSTPDTQYF.